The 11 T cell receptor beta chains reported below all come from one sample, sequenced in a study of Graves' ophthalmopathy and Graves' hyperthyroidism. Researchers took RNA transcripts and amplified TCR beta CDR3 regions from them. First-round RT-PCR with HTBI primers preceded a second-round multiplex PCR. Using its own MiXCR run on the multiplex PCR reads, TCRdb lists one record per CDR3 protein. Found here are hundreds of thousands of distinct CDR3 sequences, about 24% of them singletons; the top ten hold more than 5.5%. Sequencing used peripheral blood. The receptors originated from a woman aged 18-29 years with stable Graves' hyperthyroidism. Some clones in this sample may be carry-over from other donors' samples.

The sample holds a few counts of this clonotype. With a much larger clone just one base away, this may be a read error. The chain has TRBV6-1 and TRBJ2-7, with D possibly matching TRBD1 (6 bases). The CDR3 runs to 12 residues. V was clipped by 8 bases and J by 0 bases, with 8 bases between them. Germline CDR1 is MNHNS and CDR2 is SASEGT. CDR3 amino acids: CASRDTSYEQYF. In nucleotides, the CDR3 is TGTGCCAGCCGGGACACCTCCTACGAGCAGTACTTC.

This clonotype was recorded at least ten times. The CDR3 reads CASSSQQGDLEQYF. The CDR3 bases are TGTGCCAGCAGTTCACAACAGGGGGACCTCGAGCAGTACTTC. The V call is TRBV12-3 or TRBV12-4, the J call TRBJ2-7; 8 bases are shared with TRBD1. The CDR3 length is 14 residues. V lost 4 bases to trimming and J lost 6 bases; unmatched junction nucleotides: 8.

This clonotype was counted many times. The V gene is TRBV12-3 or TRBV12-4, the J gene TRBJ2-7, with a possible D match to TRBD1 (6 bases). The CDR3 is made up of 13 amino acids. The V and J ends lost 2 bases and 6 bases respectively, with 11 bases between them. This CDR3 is CASSLPQGREQYF. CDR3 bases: TGTGCCAGCAGTTTACCCCAGGGGCGCGAGCAGTACTTC.

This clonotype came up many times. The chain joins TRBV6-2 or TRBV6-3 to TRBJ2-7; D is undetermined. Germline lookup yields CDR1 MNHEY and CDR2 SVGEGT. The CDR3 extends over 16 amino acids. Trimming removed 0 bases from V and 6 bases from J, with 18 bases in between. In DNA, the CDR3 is TGTGCCAGCAGTTACTCGCGACTCCGCTTCCCACTCGAGCAGTACTTC. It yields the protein CASSYSRLRFPLEQYF.

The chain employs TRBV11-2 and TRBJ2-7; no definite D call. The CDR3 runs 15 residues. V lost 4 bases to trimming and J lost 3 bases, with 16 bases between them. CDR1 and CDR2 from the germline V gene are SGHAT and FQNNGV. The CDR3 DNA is TGTGCCAGCAGCTCCCCGCAGGTCCTACGCTACGAGCAGTACTTC. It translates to CASSSPQVLRYEQYF.

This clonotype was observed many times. The CDR3 DNA follows: TGTGCCATCAGTGAGTCGTTGGGGAGGACAACAAATTATGGCTACACCTTC. Protein: CAISESLGRTTNYGYTF. This chain connects TRBV10-3 to TRBJ1-2; tentative D call: TRBD1 (5 bases). Germline V gives CDR1 ENHRY, CDR2 SYGVKD. The CDR3 has 17 amino acids. The V end was cut by 0 bases, the J end by 5 bases, with 19 bases between.

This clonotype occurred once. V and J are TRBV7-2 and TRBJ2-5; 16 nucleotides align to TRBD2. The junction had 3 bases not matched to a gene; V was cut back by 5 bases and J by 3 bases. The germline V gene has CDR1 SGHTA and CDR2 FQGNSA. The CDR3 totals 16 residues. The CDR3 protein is CASSGTSGRAEETQYF. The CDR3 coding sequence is TGTGCCAGCAGCGGGACTAGCGGGAGGGCCGAAGAGACCCAGTACTTC.

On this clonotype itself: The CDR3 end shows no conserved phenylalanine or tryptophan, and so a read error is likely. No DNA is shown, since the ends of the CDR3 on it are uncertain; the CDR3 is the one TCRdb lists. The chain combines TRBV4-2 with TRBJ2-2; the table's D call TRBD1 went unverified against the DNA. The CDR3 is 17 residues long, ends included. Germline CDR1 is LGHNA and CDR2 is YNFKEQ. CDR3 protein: CASSPSPGAQGTGELLV.

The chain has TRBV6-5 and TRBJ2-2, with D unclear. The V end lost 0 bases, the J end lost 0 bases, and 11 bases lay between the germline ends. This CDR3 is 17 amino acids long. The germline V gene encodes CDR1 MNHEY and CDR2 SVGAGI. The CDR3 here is CASSYSEFVANTGELFF. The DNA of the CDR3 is TGTGCCAGCAGTTACTCGGAATTTGTCGCGAACACCGGGGAGCTGTTTTTT.

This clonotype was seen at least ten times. The CDR3 is CASRWGQGHQPQHF. The CDR3 region has the DNA TGTGCCAGCAGATGGGGACAGGGGCATCAGCCCCAGCATTTT. The chain carries TRBV12-3 or TRBV12-4 and TRBJ1-5; 10 nucleotides agree with TRBD1. Losses at the gene ends were 6 bases for V and 5 bases for J; bases not matched to a gene: 4. The CDR3 covers 14 residues.

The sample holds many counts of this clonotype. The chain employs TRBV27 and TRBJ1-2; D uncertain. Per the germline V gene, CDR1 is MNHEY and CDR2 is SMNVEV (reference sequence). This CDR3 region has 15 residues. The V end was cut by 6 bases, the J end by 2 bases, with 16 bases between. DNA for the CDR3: TGTGCCAGCAGAAAAAGGACCTTCGACAACTATGGCTACACCTTC. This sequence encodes CASRKRTFDNYGYTF.